This is a list of T cell receptor beta chains from one sample in a study. Via MiXCR, TCRdb re-called the 5' RACE reads, giving one row per CDR3 protein. The table shows about 46,000 distinct CDR3 sequences, with around 28% occurring only once. Sequencing was performed on naive CD4+ T cells sorted from blood. All receptors derive from a female donor with breast cancer. CDR3s include the opening cysteine and the closing phenylalanine or tryptophan. Each record gives: J gene, V gene, clone size, D gene, CDR3 protein, CDR3 DNA. The D gene is left open where the match is weak. Size is omitted from some rows. Given values are once, few, many or a class for expanded clones.

j_gene: TRBJ1-1
v_gene: TRBV6-2/TRBV6-3
abundance: few
d_gene: TRBD1
CDR3aa: CASRRQGWNTEAFF
CDR3nt: TGTGCCAGCAGGCGACAGGGGTGGAACACTGAAGCTTTCTTT

j_gene: TRBJ1-1
v_gene: TRBV7-3
abundance: NA
d_gene: NA
CDR3aa: CASSSDTINTGAFF
CDR3nt: TGTGCCAGCAGCTCGGACACGATCAACACTGGAGCTTTCTTT

j_gene: TRBJ2-6
v_gene: TRBV5-1
abundance: NA
d_gene: NA
CDR3aa: CACSLGGAGANVLTF
CDR3nt: TGCGCCTGCAGCTTAGGAGGGGCTGGGGCCAACGTCCTGACTTTC

j_gene: TRBJ2-1
v_gene: TRBV7-8
abundance: NA
d_gene: NA
CDR3aa: CVSRKGRGNEQFF
CDR3nt: TGTGTCAGCAGGAAGGGGCGAGGCAATGAGCAGTTCTTC

j_gene: TRBJ2-1
v_gene: TRBV27
abundance: NA
d_gene: TRBD2
CDR3aa: CASKGLAGANEQFF
CDR3nt: TGTGCCAGCAAAGGACTAGCGGGAGCTAATGAGCAGTTCTTC

j_gene: TRBJ2-1
v_gene: TRBV5-1
abundance: NA
d_gene: NA
CDR3aa: CAGSPDSLDEDEQFF
CDR3nt: TGCGCCGGCAGCCCCGACAGTCTGGATGAGGATGAGCAGTTCTTC

j_gene: TRBJ2-2
v_gene: TRBV5-1
abundance: few
d_gene: TRBD1
CDR3aa: CASSIPGQGRTGELFF
CDR3nt: TGCGCCAGCAGCATCCCGGGACAGGGGCGCACCGGGGAGCTGTTTTTT

j_gene: TRBJ1-1
v_gene: TRBV7-3
abundance: NA
d_gene: NA
CDR3aa: CASSLEVSTEAFF
CDR3nt: TGTGCCAGCAGCTTAGAGGTTAGCACTGAAGCTTTCTTT

j_gene: TRBJ2-3
v_gene: TRBV20-1
abundance: NA
d_gene: NA
CDR3aa: CSVPEGGIDTQYF
CDR3nt: TGCAGTGTTCCGGAGGGGGGCATAGATACGCAGTATTTT

j_gene: TRBJ2-3
v_gene: TRBV6-6
abundance: few
d_gene: TRBD2
CDR3aa: CASSYGGTSGGTDTQYF
CDR3nt: TGTGCCAGCAGTTACGGCGGGACTAGCGGGGGCACAGATACGCAGTATTTT

j_gene: TRBJ2-5
v_gene: TRBV18
abundance: NA
d_gene: NA
CDR3aa: CASSPQEDQYF
CDR3nt: TGTGCCAGCTCACCACAGGAAGACCAGTACTTC

j_gene: TRBJ1-6
v_gene: TRBV7-9
abundance: NA
d_gene: TRBD1
CDR3aa: CASSSGQPGSPLHF
CDR3nt: TGTGCCAGCAGCTCGGGACAGCCGGGGTCACCCCTCCACTTT

j_gene: TRBJ1-2
v_gene: TRBV4-3
abundance: NA
d_gene: NA
CDR3aa: CASSQDLTSPRNYGYTF
CDR3nt: TGCGCCAGCAGCCAAGATTTGACAAGCCCAAGGAACTATGGCTACACCTTC

j_gene: TRBJ1-1
v_gene: TRBV25-1
abundance: NA
d_gene: NA
CDR3aa: CASSPGSNAEAFF
CDR3nt: TGTGCCAGCAGTCCCGGGTCTAACGCTGAAGCTTTCTTT

j_gene: TRBJ2-1
v_gene: TRBV7-2
abundance: many
d_gene: NA
CDR3aa: CASSLSVGEQFF
CDR3nt: TGTGCCAGCAGCTTATCGGTCGGTGAGCAGTTCTTC

j_gene: TRBJ2-1
v_gene: TRBV20-1
abundance: many
d_gene: TRBD2
CDR3aa: CSASRLAGVTYNEQFF
CDR3nt: TGCAGTGCTAGTCGGCTAGCGGGAGTGACCTACAATGAGCAGTTCTTC